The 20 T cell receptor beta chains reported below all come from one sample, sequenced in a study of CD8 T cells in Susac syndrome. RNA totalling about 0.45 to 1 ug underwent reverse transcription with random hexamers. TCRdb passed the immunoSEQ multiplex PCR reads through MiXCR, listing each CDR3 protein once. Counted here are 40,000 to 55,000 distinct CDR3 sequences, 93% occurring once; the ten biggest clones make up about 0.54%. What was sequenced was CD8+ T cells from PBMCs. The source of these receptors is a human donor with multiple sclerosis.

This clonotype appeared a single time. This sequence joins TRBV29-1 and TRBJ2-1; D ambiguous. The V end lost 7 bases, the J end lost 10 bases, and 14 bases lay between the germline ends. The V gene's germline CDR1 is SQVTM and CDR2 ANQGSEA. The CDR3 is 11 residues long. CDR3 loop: CSAVPEWEQFF. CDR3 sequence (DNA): TGCAGCGCCGTACCGGAATGGGAGCAGTTCTTC.

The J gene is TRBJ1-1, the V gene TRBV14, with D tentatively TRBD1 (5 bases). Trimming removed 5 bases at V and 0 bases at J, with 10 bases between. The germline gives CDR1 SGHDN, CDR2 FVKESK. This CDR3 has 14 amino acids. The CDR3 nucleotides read TGTGCCAGCAGCGGGGACGAGGTGAACACTGAAGCTTTCTTT. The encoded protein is CASSGDEVNTEAFF. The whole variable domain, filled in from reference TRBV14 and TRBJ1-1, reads EAGVTQFPSHSVIEKGQTVTLRCDPISGHDNLYWYRRVMGKEIKFLLHFVKESKQDESGMPNNRFLAERTGGTYSTLKVQPAELEDSGVYFCASSGDEVNTEAFFGQGTRLTVV.

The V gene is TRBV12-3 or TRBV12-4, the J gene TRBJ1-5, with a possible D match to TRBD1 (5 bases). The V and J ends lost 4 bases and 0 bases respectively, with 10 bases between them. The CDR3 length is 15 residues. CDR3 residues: CASSSGHHSNQPQHF. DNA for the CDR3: TGTGCCAGCAGTTCTGGACACCATAGCAATCAGCCCCAGCATTTT.

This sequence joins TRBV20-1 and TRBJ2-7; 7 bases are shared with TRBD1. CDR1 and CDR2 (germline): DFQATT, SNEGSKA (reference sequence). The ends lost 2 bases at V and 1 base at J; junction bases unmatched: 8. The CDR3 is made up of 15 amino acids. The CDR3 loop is CSARKRTGISYEQYF. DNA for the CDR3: TGCAGTGCTAGAAAAAGGACAGGTATTTCCTACGAGCAGTACTTC.

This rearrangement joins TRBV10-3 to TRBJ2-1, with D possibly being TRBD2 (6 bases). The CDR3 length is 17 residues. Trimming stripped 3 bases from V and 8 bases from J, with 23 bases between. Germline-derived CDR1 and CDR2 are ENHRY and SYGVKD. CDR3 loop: CAISDPGIPGEGHEQFF. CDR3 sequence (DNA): TGTGCCATCAGTGATCCAGGGATCCCGGGAGAAGGCCATGAGCAGTTCTTC.

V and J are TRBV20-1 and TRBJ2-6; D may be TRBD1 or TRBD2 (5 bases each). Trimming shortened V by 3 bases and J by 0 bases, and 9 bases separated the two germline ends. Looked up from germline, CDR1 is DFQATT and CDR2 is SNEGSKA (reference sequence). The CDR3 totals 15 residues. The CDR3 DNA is TGCAGTGCTAGTTGGGACCTCTCTGGGGCCAACGTCCTGACTTTC. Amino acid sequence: CSASWDLSGANVLTF.

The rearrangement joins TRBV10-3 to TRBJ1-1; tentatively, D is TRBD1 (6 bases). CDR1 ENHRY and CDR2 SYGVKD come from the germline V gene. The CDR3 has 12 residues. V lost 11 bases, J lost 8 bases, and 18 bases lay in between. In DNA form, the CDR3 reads TGTGCCTCGGGGGCCGGGATCGGGGAAGCTTTCTTT. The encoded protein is CASGAGIGEAFF.

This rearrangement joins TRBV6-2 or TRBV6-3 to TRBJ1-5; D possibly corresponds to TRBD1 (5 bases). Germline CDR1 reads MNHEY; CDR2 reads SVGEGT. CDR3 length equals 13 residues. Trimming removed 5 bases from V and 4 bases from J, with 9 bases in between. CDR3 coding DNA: TGTGCCAGCAGTACTTGGGGGAATCAGCCCCAGCATTTT. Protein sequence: CASSTWGNQPQHF.

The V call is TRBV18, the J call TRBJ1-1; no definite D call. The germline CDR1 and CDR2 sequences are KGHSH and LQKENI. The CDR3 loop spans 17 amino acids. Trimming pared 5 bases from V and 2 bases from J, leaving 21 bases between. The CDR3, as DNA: TGTGCCAGCTCAACCCCGCTTCCCTGGGCCCCCAACACTGAAGCTTTCTTT. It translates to CASSTPLPWAPNTEAFF.

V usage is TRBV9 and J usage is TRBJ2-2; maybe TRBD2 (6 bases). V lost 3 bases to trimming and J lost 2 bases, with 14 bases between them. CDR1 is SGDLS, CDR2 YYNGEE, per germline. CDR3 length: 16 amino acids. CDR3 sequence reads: CASSGRDSTNTGELFF. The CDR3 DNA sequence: TGTGCCAGCAGCGGCCGGGACTCAACAAACACCGGGGAGCTGTTTTTT. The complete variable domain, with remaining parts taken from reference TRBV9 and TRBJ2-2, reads DSGVTQTPKHLITATGQRVTLRCSPRSGDLSVYWYQQSLDQGLQFLIQYYNGEERAKGNILERFSAQQFPDLHSELNLSSLELGDSALYFCASSGRDSTNTGELFFGEGSRLTVL.

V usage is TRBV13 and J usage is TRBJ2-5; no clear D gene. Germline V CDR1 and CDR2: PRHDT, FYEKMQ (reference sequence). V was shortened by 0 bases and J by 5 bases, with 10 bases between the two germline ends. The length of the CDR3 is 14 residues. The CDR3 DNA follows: TGTGCCAGCAGCTTAGGCCACCTTGGGGAGACCCAGTACTTC. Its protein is CASSLGHLGETQYF.

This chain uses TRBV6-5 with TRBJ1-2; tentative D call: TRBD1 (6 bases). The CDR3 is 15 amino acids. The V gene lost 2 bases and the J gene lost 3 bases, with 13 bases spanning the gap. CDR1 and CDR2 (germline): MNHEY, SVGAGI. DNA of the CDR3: TGTGCCAGCAGTTACATACAGGGCAAGTACTATGGCTACACCTTC. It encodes CASSYIQGKYYGYTF.

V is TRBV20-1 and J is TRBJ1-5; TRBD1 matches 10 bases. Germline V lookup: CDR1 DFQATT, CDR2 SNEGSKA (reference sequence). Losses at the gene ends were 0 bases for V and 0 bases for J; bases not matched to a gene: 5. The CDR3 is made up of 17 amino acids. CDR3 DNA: TGCAGTGCTAGAGACGACAGGGGGCCGTATAGCAATCAGCCCCAGCATTTT. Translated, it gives CSARDDRGPYSNQPQHF.

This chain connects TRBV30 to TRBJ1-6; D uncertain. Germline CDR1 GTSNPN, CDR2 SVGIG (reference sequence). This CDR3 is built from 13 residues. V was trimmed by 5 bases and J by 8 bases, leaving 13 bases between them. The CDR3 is CAWDTDGYSPLHF. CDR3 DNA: TGTGCCTGGGACACAGACGGGTATTCACCCCTCCACTTT.

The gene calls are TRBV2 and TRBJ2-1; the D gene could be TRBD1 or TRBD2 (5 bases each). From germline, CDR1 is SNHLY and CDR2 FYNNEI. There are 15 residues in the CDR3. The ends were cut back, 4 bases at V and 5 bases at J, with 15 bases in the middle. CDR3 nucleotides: TGTGCCAGCAGTGCTATGGGGACGGACAACAATGAGCAGTTCTTC. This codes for CASSAMGTDNNEQFF.

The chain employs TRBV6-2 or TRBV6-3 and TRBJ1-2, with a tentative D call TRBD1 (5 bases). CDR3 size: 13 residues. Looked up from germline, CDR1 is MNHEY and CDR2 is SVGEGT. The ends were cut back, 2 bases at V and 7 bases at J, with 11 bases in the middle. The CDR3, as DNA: TGTGCCAGCAGTTACGTTCAGGGTTTTGGCTACACCTTC. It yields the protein CASSYVQGFGYTF.

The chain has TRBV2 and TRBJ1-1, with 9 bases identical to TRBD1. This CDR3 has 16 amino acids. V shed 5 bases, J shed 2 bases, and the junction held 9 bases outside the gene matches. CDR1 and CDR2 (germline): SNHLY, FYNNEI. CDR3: CASSRALGQGNTEAFF. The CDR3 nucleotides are TGTGCCAGCAGTCGAGCTTTGGGACAGGGAAACACTGAAGCTTTCTTT.

CDR3 in DNA: TGTGCCAGCAGTTTAAGAGGGGCAGTACATCAGCCCCAGCATTTT. Protein product: CASSLRGAVHQPQHF. The chain joins TRBV12-3 or TRBV12-4 to TRBJ1-5, with a possible D match to TRBD1 (5 bases). The ends were cut back, 2 bases at V and 5 bases at J, with 13 bases in the middle. CDR3 size: 15 residues.

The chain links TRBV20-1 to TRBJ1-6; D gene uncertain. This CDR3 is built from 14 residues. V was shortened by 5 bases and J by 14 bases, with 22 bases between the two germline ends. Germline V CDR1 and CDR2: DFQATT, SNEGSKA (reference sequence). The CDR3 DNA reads TGCAGTGCTTCCTCCGGGCCGGAATCTAGAGCCCTCCACTTT. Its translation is CSASSGPESRALHF.

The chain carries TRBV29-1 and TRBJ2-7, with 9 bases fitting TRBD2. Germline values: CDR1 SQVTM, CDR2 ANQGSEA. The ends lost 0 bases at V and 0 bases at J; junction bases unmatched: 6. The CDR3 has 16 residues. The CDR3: CSVEERLAGSSYEQYF. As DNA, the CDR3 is TGCAGCGTTGAAGAAAGGCTAGCGGGGAGCTCCTACGAGCAGTACTTC.